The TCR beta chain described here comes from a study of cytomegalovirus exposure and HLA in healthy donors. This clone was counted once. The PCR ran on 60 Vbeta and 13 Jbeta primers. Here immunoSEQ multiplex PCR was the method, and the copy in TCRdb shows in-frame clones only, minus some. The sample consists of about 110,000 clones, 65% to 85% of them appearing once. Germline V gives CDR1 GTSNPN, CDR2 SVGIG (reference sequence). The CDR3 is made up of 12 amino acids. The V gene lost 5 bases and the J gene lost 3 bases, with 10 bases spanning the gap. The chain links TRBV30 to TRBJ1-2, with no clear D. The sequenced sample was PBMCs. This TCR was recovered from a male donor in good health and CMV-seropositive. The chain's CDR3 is CAWGGGDYGYTF. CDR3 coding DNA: TGTGCCTGGGGAGGTGGGGACTATGGCTACACCTTC. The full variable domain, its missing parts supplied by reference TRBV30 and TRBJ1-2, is SQTIHQWPATLVQPVGSPLSLECTVEGTSNPNLYWYRQAAGRGLQLLFYSVGIGQISSEVPQNLSASRPQDRQFILSSKKLLLSDSGFYLCAWGGGDYGYTFGSGTRLTVV.